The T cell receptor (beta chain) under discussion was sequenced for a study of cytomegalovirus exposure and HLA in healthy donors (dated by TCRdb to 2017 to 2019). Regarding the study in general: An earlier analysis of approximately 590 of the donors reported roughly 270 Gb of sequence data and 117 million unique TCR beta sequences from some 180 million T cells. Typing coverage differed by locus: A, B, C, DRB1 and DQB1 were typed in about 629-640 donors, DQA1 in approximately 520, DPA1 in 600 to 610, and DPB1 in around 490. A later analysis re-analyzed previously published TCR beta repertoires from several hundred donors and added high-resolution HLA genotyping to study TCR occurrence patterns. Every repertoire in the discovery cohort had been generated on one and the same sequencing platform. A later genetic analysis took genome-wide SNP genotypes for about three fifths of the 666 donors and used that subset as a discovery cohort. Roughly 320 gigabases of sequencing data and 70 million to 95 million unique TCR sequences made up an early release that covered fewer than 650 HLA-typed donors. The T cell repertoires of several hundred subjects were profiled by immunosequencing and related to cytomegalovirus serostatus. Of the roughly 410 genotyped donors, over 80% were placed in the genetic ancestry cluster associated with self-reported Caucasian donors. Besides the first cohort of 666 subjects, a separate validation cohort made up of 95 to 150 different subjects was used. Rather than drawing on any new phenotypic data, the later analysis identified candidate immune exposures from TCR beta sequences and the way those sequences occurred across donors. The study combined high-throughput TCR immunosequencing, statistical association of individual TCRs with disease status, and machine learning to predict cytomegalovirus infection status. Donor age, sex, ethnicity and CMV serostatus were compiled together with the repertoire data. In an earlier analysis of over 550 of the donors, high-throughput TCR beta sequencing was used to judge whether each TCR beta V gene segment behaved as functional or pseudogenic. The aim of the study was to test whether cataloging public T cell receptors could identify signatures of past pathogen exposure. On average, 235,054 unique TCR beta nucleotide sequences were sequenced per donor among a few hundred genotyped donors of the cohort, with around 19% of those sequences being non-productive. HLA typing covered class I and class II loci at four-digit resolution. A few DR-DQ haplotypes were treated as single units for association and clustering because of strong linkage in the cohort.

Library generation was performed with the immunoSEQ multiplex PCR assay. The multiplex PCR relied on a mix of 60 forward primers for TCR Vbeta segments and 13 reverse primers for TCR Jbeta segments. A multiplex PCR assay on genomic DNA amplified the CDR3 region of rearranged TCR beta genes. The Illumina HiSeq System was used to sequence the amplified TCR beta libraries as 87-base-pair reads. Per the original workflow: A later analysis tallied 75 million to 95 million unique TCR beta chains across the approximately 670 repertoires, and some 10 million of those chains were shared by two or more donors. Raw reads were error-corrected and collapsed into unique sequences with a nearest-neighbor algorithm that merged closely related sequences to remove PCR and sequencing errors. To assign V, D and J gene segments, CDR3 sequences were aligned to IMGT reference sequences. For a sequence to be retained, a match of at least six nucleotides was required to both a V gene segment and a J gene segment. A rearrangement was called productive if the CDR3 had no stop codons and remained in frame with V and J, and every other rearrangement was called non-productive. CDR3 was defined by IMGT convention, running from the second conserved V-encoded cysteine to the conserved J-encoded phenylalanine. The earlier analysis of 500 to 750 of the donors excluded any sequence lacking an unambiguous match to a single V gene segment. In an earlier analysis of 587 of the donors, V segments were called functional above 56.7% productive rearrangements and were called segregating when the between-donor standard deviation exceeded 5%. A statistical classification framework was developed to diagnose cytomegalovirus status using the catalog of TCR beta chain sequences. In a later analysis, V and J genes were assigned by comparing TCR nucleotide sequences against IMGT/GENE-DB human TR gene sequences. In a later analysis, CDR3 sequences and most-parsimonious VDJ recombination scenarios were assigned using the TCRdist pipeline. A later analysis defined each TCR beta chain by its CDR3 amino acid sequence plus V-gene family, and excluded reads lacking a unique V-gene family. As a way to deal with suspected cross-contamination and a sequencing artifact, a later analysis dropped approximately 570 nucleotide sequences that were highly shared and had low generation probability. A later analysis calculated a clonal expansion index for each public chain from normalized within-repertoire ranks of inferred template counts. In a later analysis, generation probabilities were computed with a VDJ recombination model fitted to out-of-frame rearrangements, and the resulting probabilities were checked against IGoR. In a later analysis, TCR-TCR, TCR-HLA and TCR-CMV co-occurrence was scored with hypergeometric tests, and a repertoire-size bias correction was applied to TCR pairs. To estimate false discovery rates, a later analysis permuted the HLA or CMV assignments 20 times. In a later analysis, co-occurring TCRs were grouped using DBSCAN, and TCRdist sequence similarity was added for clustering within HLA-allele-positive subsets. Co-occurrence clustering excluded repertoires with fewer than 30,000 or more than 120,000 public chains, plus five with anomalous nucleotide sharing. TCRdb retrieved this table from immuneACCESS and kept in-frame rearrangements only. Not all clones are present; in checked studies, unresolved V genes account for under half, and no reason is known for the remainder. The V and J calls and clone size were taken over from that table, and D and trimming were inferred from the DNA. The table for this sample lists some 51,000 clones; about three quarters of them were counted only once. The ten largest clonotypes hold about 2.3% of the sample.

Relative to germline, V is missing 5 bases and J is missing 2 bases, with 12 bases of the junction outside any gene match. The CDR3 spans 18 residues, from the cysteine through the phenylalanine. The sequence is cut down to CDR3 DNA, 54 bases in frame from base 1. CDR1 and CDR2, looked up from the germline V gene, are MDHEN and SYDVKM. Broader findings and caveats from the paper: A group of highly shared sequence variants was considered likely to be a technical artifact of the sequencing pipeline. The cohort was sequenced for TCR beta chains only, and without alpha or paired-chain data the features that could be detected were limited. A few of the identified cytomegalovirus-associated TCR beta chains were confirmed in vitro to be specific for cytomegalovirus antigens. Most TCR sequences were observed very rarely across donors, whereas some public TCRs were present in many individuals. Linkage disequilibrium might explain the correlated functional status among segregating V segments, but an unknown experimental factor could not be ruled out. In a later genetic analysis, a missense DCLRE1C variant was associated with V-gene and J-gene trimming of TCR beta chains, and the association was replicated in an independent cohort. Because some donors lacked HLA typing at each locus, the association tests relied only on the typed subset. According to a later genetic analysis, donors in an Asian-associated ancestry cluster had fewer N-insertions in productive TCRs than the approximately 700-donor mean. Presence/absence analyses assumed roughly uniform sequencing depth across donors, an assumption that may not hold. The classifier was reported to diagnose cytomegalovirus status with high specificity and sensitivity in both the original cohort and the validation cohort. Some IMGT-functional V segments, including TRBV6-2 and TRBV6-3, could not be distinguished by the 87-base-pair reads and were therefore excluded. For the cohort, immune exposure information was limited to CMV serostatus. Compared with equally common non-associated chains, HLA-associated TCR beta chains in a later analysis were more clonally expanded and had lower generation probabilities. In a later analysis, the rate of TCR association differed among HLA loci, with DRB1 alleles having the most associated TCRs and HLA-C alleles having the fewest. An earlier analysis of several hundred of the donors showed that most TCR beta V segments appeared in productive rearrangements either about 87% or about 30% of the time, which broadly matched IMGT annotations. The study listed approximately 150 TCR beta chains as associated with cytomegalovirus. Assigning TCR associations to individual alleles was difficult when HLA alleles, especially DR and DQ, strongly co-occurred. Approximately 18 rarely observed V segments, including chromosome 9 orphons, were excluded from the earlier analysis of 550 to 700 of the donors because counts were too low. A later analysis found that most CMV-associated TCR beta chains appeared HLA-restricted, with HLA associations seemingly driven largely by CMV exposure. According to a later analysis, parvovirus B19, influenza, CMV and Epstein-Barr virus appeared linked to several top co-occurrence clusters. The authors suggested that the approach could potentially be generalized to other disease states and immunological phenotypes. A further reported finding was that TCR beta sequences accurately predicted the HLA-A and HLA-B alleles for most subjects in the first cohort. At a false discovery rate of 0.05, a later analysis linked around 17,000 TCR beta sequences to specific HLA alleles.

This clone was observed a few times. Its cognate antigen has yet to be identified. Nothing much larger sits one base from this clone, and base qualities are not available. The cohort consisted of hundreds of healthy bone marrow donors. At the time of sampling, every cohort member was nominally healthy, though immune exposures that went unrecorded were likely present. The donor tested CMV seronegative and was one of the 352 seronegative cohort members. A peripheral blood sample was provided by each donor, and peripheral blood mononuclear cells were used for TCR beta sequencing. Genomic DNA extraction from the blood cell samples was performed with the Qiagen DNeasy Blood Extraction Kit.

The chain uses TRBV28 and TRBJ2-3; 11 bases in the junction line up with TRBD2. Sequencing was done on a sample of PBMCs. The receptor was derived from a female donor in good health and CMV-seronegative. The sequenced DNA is TGTGCCAGCAGTCCCCGGACTAGCGGGCAAAGGGACACAGATACGCAGTATTTT. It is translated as CASSPRTSGQRDTDTQYF.